This TCR beta chain is from a study of T cells after yellow fever vaccination. As TCR cDNA was made by 5'RACE template switching, a universal primer site and UMIs were added. TCRdb processed the 5' RACE reads anew with MiXCR; each CDR3 protein has one entry. The sample lists about 350,000 distinct CDR3 sequences, less than 9.5% seen once, with about 16% in the top ten. Many counts were recorded for this clonotype. Its antigen is as yet unknown. Whole-study findings and limits: Once the booster was given, most primary-vaccination clones reappeared, at just under 98% for CD4 and 85% to 90% for CD8. Although the secondary response was weaker, it peaked faster, at day 5 versus 15.

This CDR3 is 14 amino acids long. V was pared by 5 bases and J by 7 bases, with 3 bases of the junction left unmatched. Germline-derived CDR1 and CDR2 are SGHTA and FQGNSA. The source of this sequence is a man between 18 and 29 years old who received the YFV17D yellow fever vaccine. V gene TRBV7-2 combines with J gene TRBJ1-5, with 12 bases lining up with TRBD1. The sample in question was PBMCs, obtained roughly 45 days after the first yellow fever vaccination. The DNA of the CDR3 is TGTGCCAGCAGCCAAGGGACAGGGGGCCAGCCCCAGCATTTT. Translated, it gives CASSQGTGGQPQHF.